This is a list of T cell receptor beta chains from one sample in a study of T cell responses to AZD1222 COVID-19 vaccine. The protocol was immunoSEQ multiplex PCR, while the TCRdb copy is restricted to in-frame clones and leaves out a portion. The data show about 97,000 clones, around nine tenths seen once. The sequenced sample was peripheral blood, obtained on day 0 of AZD1222 vaccination. These TCRs come from an adult in good health. Each CDR3 is given with its conserved first and last residue. The order of the fields is V gene, D gene, J gene, clone size, CDR3 DNA, CDR3 protein. D genes are given only for firm matches. Size values are once, few and many counts, or a class for expanded clones, and some rows have none.

>TRBV27|-|TRBJ2-7|once
TGTGCCAGCAGTTCTTACACTGAGGAGTACTTC
CASSSYTEEYF
>TRBV6-4|-|TRBJ2-2|-
TGTGCCAGCAGTAAGGAGTCGAACACCGGGGAGCTGTTTTTT
CASSKESNTGELFF
>TRBV7-9|TRBD1|TRBJ2-7|few
TGTGCCAGCAGCCCCCCCCAGGGGGACGAGCAGTACTTC
CASSPPQGDEQYF
>TRBV2|-|TRBJ1-3|once
TGTGCCAGCAGTGCGGTACGCAACTCTGGAAACACCATATATTTT
CASSAVRNSGNTIYF
>TRBV12-3/TRBV12-4|-|TRBJ2-2|-
TGTGCCAGCAGTTTTTCCCACACCGGGGAGCTGTTTTTT
CASSFSHTGELFF
>TRBV28|-|TRBJ1-4|-
TGTGCCAGCACTTCGACAGAAAGTAATGAAAAACTGTTTTTT
CASTSTESNEKLFF
>TRBV6-2/TRBV6-3|-|TRBJ1-1|-
TGTGCCAGCAGTTTAACAGACAACACTGAAGCTTTCTTT
CASSLTDNTEAFF
>TRBV3-1/TRBV3-2|TRBD2|TRBJ2-2|-
TGTGCCAGCAGCCCTGAAGCGGGGTCCGCCGGGGAGCTGTTTTTT
CASSPEAGSAGELFF
>TRBV7-2|-|TRBJ2-7|-
TGTGCCAGCAGCTTAATGGGTGGCGCGGTGAGCTCCTACGAGCAGTACTTC
CASSLMGGAVSSYEQYF
>TRBV9|-|TRBJ2-7|-
TGTGCCAGCAGCCCCGACTTGGGGTACCGAGTCGAGCAGTACTTC
CASSPDLGYRVEQYF
>TRBV7-2|-|TRBJ2-1|-
TGTGCCAGCAGCTTAGGGTCTCAGGTCTACAATGAGCAGTTCTTC
CASSLGSQVYNEQFF
>TRBV7-2|TRBD1|TRBJ2-6|-
TGTGCCAGCAGCCGGGACAGCAATCTCCTGCCCGGGGCCAACGTCCTGACTTTC
CASSRDSNLLPGANVLTF
>TRBV6-6|-|TRBJ1-4|-
TGTGCCAGCACGAATCCAACTAATGAAAAACTGTTTTTT
CASTNPTNEKLFF
>TRBV20-1|TRBD1|TRBJ1-1|-
TGCAGTGCTAGTCCCACCGGGACAGTGACCCCTGAAGCTTTCTTT
CSASPTGTVTPEAFF
>TRBV3-1/TRBV3-2|TRBD1|TRBJ1-1|once
TGTGCCAGCAGCCTACAAGGACAGGGTGGTTTCTTT
CASSLQGQGGFF